This T cell receptor beta chain came from a study of OX40 agonist ivuxolimab in advanced cancers. Study context: The group had a mean age of around 60 years, ranged from roughly 23 to 85, and was roughly 83% male. Three patients, one with hepatocellular carcinoma and two with cutaneous melanoma, responded partially. Study findings and constraints: Average numbers of expanded clones were greater in CD8+ T cells than in CD4+.

Sequencing was performed with immunoSEQ multiplex PCR; in TCRdb, only in-frame clones are kept and a portion is missing. The table records some 130,000 clones, 90% of them present only once. Trimming took 2 bases from V and 5 from J; bases not matched to a gene: 5. CDR3 size: 15 residues. Germline CDR1 is LNHDA and CDR2 is SQIVND (reference sequence). On this clone itself: Its antigen is not known.

The chain is built from TRBV19 and TRBJ1-1, with 10 bases matching TRBD1. The material sequenced was CD4+ or CD8+ T cells sorted from blood, taken in a trial of the OX40 agonist ivuxolimab. The receptor comes from an adult with an advanced solid tumor such as melanoma, head and neck, liver or kidney cancer. CDR3 loop: CASSIMRTGGTEAFF. CDR3 in DNA: TGTGCCAGTAGTATAATGCGGACAGGGGGGACTGAAGCTTTCTTT.